The clone carrying this TCR beta chain has more than one count but fewer than ten. TCRdb processed the RT-PCR reads anew with MiXCR; each CDR3 protein has one entry. This sample yields around 700,000 distinct CDR3 sequences, of which 14% are seen a single time; 3.6% belongs to the top ten. The CDR3 is 14 residues long. In germline, CDR1 is MNHEY, CDR2 SVGEGT. J was trimmed by 10 bases and V by 6 bases; bases with no gene match: 9. The chain recombines TRBV6-2 or TRBV6-3 with TRBJ1-6, with 7 bases fitting TRBD1. This TCR came from a female donor in good health, serving as a healthy control. The specimen was memory CD4+ T cells from blood. The CDR3, as DNA: TGTGCCAGCAGCACCGACAGGGTCTTGTCACCCCTCCACTTT. It specifies CASSTDRVLSPLHF.